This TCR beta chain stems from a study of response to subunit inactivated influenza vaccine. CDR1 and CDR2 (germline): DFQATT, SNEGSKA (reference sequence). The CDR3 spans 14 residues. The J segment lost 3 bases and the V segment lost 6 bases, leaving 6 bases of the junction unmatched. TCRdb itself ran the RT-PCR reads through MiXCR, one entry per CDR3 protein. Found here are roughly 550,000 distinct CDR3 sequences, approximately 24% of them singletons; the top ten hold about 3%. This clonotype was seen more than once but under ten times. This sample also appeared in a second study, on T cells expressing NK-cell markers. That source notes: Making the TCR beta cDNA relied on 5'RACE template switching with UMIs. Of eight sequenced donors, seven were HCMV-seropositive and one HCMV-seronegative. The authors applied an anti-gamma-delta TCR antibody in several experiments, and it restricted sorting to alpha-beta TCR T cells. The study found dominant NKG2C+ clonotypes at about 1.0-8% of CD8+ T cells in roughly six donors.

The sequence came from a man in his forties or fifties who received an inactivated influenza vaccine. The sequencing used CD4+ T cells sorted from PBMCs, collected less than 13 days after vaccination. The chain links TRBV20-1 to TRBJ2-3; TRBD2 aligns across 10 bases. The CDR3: CSAQSGGGTDTQYF. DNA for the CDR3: TGCAGTGCCCAAAGCGGGGGGGGGACAGATACGCAGTATTTT.